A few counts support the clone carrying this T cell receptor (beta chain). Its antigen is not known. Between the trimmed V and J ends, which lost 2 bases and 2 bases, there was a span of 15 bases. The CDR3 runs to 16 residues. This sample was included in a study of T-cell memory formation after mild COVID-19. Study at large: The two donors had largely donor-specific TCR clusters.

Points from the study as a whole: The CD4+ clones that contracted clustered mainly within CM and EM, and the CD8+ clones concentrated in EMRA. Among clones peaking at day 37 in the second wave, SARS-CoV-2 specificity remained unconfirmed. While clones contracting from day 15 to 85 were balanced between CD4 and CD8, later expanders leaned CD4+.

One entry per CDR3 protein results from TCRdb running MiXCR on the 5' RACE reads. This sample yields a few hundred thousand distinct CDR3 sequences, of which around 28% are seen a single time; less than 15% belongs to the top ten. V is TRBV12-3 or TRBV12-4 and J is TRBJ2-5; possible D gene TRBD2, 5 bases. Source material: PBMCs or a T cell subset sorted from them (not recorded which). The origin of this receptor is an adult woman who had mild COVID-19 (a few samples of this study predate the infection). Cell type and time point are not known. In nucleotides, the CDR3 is TGTGCCAGCAGTTTAAGTTTCGGGGAGAGACAAGAGACCCAGTACTTC. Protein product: CASSLSFGERQETQYF.